These T cell receptor beta chains were read from a single sample in a study of T cell repertoires in cytomegalovirus infection. A single record per CDR3 protein comes from TCRdb applying MiXCR to the reads. This sample has approximately 700,000 distinct CDR3 sequences, with 35% found just once. Material: PBMCs. Source of these receptors: a human donor in good health (CMV status not recorded). Some clones in this sample may be carry-over from other donors' samples. The CDR3 runs from the conserved cysteine through the conserved F or W. D genes are given only for firm matches. Some rows have no size entry. The others give once, few or many, or a class for an expanded clone.

D gene: TRBD1; J gene: TRBJ1-5; clone size: NA; V gene: TRBV2; CDR3 protein: CASEGDSRNQPQHF; CDR3 DNA: TGTGCCAGCGAAGGGGACAGCCGCAATCAGCCCCAGCATTTT
D gene: NA; J gene: TRBJ2-5; clone size: many; V gene: TRBV7-9; CDR3 protein: CASSARQGLMETQYF; CDR3 DNA: TGTGCCAGCAGCGCCCGACAGGGACTGATGGAGACCCAGTACTTC
D gene: NA; J gene: TRBJ1-1; clone size: many; V gene: TRBV7-2; CDR3 protein: CASSTQGNTEAFF; CDR3 DNA: TGTGCCAGCAGTACTCAGGGGAACACTGAAGCTTTCTTT
D gene: NA; J gene: TRBJ1-4; clone size: NA; V gene: TRBV7-9; CDR3 protein: CASSLDITNEKLFF; CDR3 DNA: TGTGCCAGCAGCTTGGACATAACTAATGAAAAACTGTTTTTT
D gene: TRBD2; J gene: TRBJ2-1; clone size: few; V gene: TRBV28; CDR3 protein: CASSGTSFNEQFF; CDR3 DNA: TGTGCCAGCAGCGGGACTAGCTTTAATGAGCAGTTCTTC
D gene: NA; J gene: TRBJ1-1; clone size: few; V gene: TRBV5-5; CDR3 protein: CASSLFFRGRMNTEAFF; CDR3 DNA: TGTGCCAGCAGCTTGTTTTTTAGGGGACGGATGAACACTGAAGCTTTCTTT
D gene: TRBD2; J gene: TRBJ2-5; clone size: many; V gene: TRBV12-3/TRBV12-4; CDR3 protein: CASRRTSGQETQYF; CDR3 DNA: TGTGCCAGCAGAAGGACTAGCGGCCAAGAGACCCAGTACTTC
D gene: TRBD1; J gene: TRBJ1-5; clone size: few; V gene: TRBV19; CDR3 protein: CASSLDRLGSNQPQHF; CDR3 DNA: TGTGCCAGTAGTTTGGACAGGCTGGGAAGCAATCAGCCCCAGCATTTT
D gene: NA; J gene: TRBJ2-2; clone size: NA; V gene: TRBV6-6; CDR3 protein: CASRYRDGANTGELFF; CDR3 DNA: TGTGCCAGCAGATACCGGGACGGCGCGAACACCGGGGAGCTGTTTTTT
D gene: TRBD2; J gene: TRBJ2-1; clone size: many; V gene: TRBV7-2; CDR3 protein: CASSLAPGTRVNNEQFF; CDR3 DNA: TGTGCCAGCAGCTTAGCGCCCGGGACTAGGGTAAACAATGAGCAGTTCTTC
D gene: NA; J gene: TRBJ1-1; clone size: many; V gene: TRBV5-6; CDR3 protein: CASSRRQPLAYTEAFF; CDR3 DNA: TGTGCCAGCAGCCGTAGGCAGCCCCTCGCATACACTGAAGCTTTCTTT
D gene: TRBD2; J gene: TRBJ2-3; clone size: few; V gene: TRBV29-1; CDR3 protein: CSVGTSVWDTQYF; CDR3 DNA: TGCAGCGTTGGGACTAGCGTCTGGGATACGCAGTATTTT
D gene: TRBD1; J gene: TRBJ2-3; clone size: few; V gene: TRBV6-1; CDR3 protein: CASSDGTGRNTQYF; CDR3 DNA: TGTGCCAGCAGTGACGGGACAGGTAGAAATACGCAGTATTTT
D gene: NA; J gene: TRBJ1-1; clone size: NA; V gene: TRBV19; CDR3 protein: CASSMYMMNTEAFF; CDR3 DNA: TGTGCCAGTAGTATGTACATGATGAACACTGAAGCTTTCTTT
D gene: NA; J gene: TRBJ2-3; clone size: few; V gene: TRBV27; CDR3 protein: CASSRGLEGRTDTQYF; CDR3 DNA: TGTGCCAGCAGTAGGGGTTTGGAGGGGAGGACAGATACGCAGTATTTT
D gene: TRBD1; J gene: TRBJ2-7; clone size: many; V gene: TRBV7-2; CDR3 protein: CASSRGQGGTYEQYF; CDR3 DNA: TGTGCCAGCAGCAGAGGACAGGGAGGTACCTACGAGCAGTACTTC
D gene: NA; J gene: TRBJ1-2; clone size: few; V gene: TRBV2; CDR3 protein: CASTKGTLNYGYTF; CDR3 DNA: TGTGCCAGCACGAAGGGGACCCTAAACTATGGCTACACCTTC
D gene: TRBD2; J gene: TRBJ2-2; clone size: few; V gene: TRBV12-5; CDR3 protein: CASGQLAGGRGELFF; CDR3 DNA: TGTGCTAGTGGTCAGCTAGCGGGAGGGCGAGGGGAGCTGTTTTTT
D gene: TRBD2; J gene: TRBJ2-2; clone size: NA; V gene: TRBV11-3; CDR3 protein: CASSQHPGGDGELFF; CDR3 DNA: TGTGCCAGCAGCCAACACCCCGGGGGGGACGGGGAGCTGTTTTTT
D gene: NA; J gene: TRBJ2-1; clone size: few; V gene: TRBV20-1; CDR3 protein: CSARRVGVEQFF; CDR3 DNA: TGCAGTGCTAGAAGAGTAGGGGTTGAGCAGTTCTTC
D gene: TRBD2; J gene: TRBJ2-2; clone size: once; V gene: TRBV12-3/TRBV12-4; CDR3 protein: CASRGRELAGELFF; CDR3 DNA: TGTGCCAGCAGGGGGAGGGAACTGGCCGGGGAGCTGTTTTTT
D gene: TRBD1; J gene: TRBJ2-2; clone size: few; V gene: TRBV10-3; CDR3 protein: CAISRQGTNTGELFF; CDR3 DNA: TGTGCCATCAGCCGACAGGGAACGAACACCGGGGAGCTGTTTTTT
D gene: NA; J gene: TRBJ1-2; clone size: NA; V gene: TRBV5-8; CDR3 protein: CASSSSDRGQRYGYTF; CDR3 DNA: NA
D gene: NA; J gene: TRBJ2-7; clone size: few; V gene: TRBV5-1; CDR3 protein: CASRFSEGAYEQYF; CDR3 DNA: TGCGCCAGCCGCTTCTCCGAAGGAGCCTACGAGCAGTACTTC
D gene: TRBD1; J gene: TRBJ1-2; clone size: NA; V gene: TRBV7-9; CDR3 protein: CASSLDRGRDGYTF; CDR3 DNA: TGTGCCAGCAGCCTGGACAGGGGACGAGATGGCTACACCTTC
D gene: NA; J gene: TRBJ1-6; clone size: NA; V gene: TRBV20-1; CDR3 protein: CSAREYRPNSPLHF; CDR3 DNA: TGCAGTGCTAGAGAGTACCGGCCTAATTCACCCCTCCACTTT
D gene: NA; J gene: TRBJ2-2; clone size: few; V gene: TRBV6-5; CDR3 protein: CASKIPAQELFF; CDR3 DNA: TGTGCCAGCAAGATCCCCGCACAAGAGCTGTTTTTT
D gene: TRBD1; J gene: TRBJ1-2; clone size: once; V gene: TRBV29-1; CDR3 protein: CSLSGQGGSGGYTF; CDR3 DNA: TGCAGCCTTAGCGGACAGGGGGGCTCTGGCGGCTACACCTTC
D gene: TRBD2; J gene: TRBJ2-2; clone size: NA; V gene: TRBV19; CDR3 protein: CASDRTSGGTNTGELFF; CDR3 DNA: TGTGCCAGTGATCGGACTAGCGGGGGGACAAACACCGGGGAGCTGTTTTTT
D gene: NA; J gene: TRBJ2-2; clone size: NA; V gene: TRBV27; CDR3 protein: CASSFSAGQNTGELFF; CDR3 DNA: TGTGCCAGCAGTTTCTCCGCGGGACAAAACACCGGGGAGCTGTTTTTT
D gene: NA; J gene: TRBJ1-4; clone size: NA; V gene: TRBV5-4; CDR3 protein: CASSAGATNEKLFF; CDR3 DNA: TGTGCCAGCAGCGCGGGCGCAACTAATGAAAAACTGTTTTTT